The rows below give T cell receptor beta chains drawn from one sample of a study of blood T cell repertoires in COVID-19. Assay used: immunoSEQ multiplex PCR; TCRdb lists only in-frame clones, some missing. This sample carries under 450,000 clones, roughly 90% of them seen once, and the ten largest clones take less than 2%. Specimen: peripheral blood. The origin of the receptors is a woman in her 40s with COVID-19, enrolled during active disease. CDR3s include the opening cysteine and the closing phenylalanine or tryptophan. A D gene is named only where the DNA matches it firmly. Rows may omit the clone size; those that give it use once, few, many or a size class.

>TRBD1|TRBJ1-5|TRBV15|NA
CATQNRGDNQPQHF
TGTGCCACCCAAAACAGGGGGGACAATCAGCCCCAGCATTTT
>TRBD1|TRBJ1-5|TRBV9|few
CASSVEDRVNQPQHF
TGTGCCAGCAGCGTAGAGGACAGGGTCAATCAGCCCCAGCATTTT
>NA|TRBJ1-4|TRBV29-1|few
CSVVGHLNEKLFF
TGCAGCGTGGTGGGACACCTTAATGAAAAACTGTTTTTT
>TRBD1|TRBJ2-7|TRBV24-1|once
CATSDLRTGGYEQYF
TGTGCCACCAGTGATTTGCGGACAGGGGGTTACGAGCAGTACTTC
>TRBD1|TRBJ1-3|TRBV11-3|NA
CASSSYGTGDSGNTIYF
TGTGCCAGCAGCTCCTACGGGACAGGGGACTCTGGAAACACCATATATTTT
>TRBD1|TRBJ1-3|TRBV7-9|NA
CASSFGAGTDLSGNTIYF
TGTGCCAGCAGCTTCGGGGCTGGGACAGACCTCTCTGGAAACACCATATATTTT
>NA|TRBJ1-3|TRBV9|NA
CASSVVSGSGNTIYF
TGTGCCAGCAGCGTAGTCAGCGGCTCTGGAAACACCATATATTTT
>NA|TRBJ2-7|TRBV14|NA
CASSGAYEQYF
TGTGCCAGCAGCGGGGCTTACGAGCAGTACTTC
>TRBD1|TRBJ1-2|TRBV29-1|NA
CSVGDSYGYTF
TGCAGCGTTGGGGACAGCTATGGCTACACCTTC
>NA|TRBJ1-1|TRBV27|NA
CASQTRGTEAFF
TGTGCCAGTCAGACCCGGGGGACTGAAGCTTTCTTT
>NA|TRBJ1-1|TRBV12-3/TRBV12-4|NA
CASSIANTEAFF
TGTGCCAGCAGCATAGCCAACACTGAAGCTTTCTTT
>TRBD2|TRBJ2-3|TRBV6-1|NA
CASSDATSGTDTQYF
TGTGCCAGCAGTGATGCGACTAGCGGCACAGATACGCAGTATTTT
>NA|TRBJ1-4|TRBV7-9|once
CASSPMDEGNEKLFF
TGTGCCAGCAGCCCGATGGACGAGGGTAATGAAAAACTGTTTTTT
>NA|TRBJ1-2|TRBV28|NA
CASRLGAGNYGYTF
TGTGCCAGCAGACTTGGGGCAGGGAACTATGGCTACACCTTC
>TRBD1|TRBJ1-3|TRBV28|NA
CASSPPSGQGLRVSGNTIYF
TGTGCCAGCAGTCCACCGTCGGGACAGGGTCTAAGAGTCTCTGGAAACACCATATATTTT
>NA|TRBJ1-5|TRBV7-8|NA
CASSPRGGGDQPQHF
TGTGCCAGCAGCCCCCGGGGGGGAGGGGATCAGCCCCAGCATTTT
>TRBD1|TRBJ2-2|TRBV7-8|NA
CASSLVLVGQVRSGELFF
TGTGCCAGCAGCTTAGTATTGGTTGGACAGGTGCGGTCCGGGGAGCTGTTTTTT
>NA|TRBJ2-7|TRBV30|NA
CAWSLTVSYEQYF
TGTGCCTGGAGTTTGACAGTCTCCTACGAGCAGTACTTC
>TRBD1|TRBJ2-2|TRBV5-4|NA
CASKWDRGISGELFF
TGTGCCAGCAAGTGGGACAGGGGAATATCCGGGGAGCTGTTTTTT
>TRBD2|TRBJ2-1|TRBV3-1/TRBV3-2|once
CASEPRLAGAYEQFF
TGTGCCAGCGAGCCAAGACTAGCGGGAGCCTATGAGCAGTTCTTC
>TRBD1|TRBJ1-1|TRBV3-1/TRBV3-2|NA
CASSQGQGIPAEAFF
TGTGCCAGCAGCCAGGGACAGGGGATACCGGCTGAAGCTTTCTTT
>NA|TRBJ2-5|TRBV5-1|NA
CASSNTGVMSTQYF
TGCGCCAGCAGCAACACGGGGGTCATGTCGACCCAGTACTTC
>TRBD1|TRBJ1-5|TRBV5-6|NA
CASSLWTGTLDQPQHF
TGTGCCAGCAGCCTTTGGACAGGGACGCTCGATCAGCCCCAGCATTTT
>TRBD1|TRBJ2-1|TRBV19|once
CASNDLRDRGSHEQFF
TGTGCCAGTAACGACCTCCGGGACAGGGGCAGCCATGAGCAGTTCTTC
>NA|TRBJ1-5|TRBV6-1|NA
CASSESGDQPQHF
TGTGCCAGCAGTGAAAGCGGAGATCAGCCCCAGCATTTT
>TRBD1|TRBJ2-5|TRBV5-1|NA
CASRRTDRGQETQYF
TGCGCCAGCAGACGTACAGACAGGGGGCAAGAGACCCAGTACTTC
>TRBD1|TRBJ1-6|TRBV15|NA
CATSRDPLGTGGNSPLHF
TGTGCCACCAGCAGAGACCCACTGGGGACAGGGGGTAATTCACCCCTCCACTTT
>TRBD2|TRBJ2-1|TRBV6-6|once
CASERGIYNEQFF
TGTGCCAGCGAGCGGGGGATATACAATGAGCAGTTCTTC
>TRBD1|TRBJ1-2|TRBV2|NA
CATLGQGDYGYTF
TGTGCCACCCTGGGACAGGGCGACTATGGCTACACCTTC
>TRBD1|TRBJ2-5|TRBV7-9|once
CASSLSGQRATQYF
TGTGCCAGCAGCCTCTCGGGACAGAGGGCGACCCAGTACTTC
>TRBD1|TRBJ2-5|TRBV4-1|NA
CASSLTGDWETQYF
TGCGCCAGCAGCCTAACAGGGGATTGGGAGACCCAGTACTTC
>NA|TRBJ1-2|TRBV5-1|NA
CASSLERGRYGYTF
TGCGCCAGCAGCTTGGAGCGGGGGAGGTATGGCTACACCTTC
>TRBD2|TRBJ2-3|TRBV2|NA
CASSELLAGVSTDTQYF
TGTGCCAGCAGTGAATTATTAGCGGGGGTTAGCACAGATACGCAGTATTTT
>TRBD1|TRBJ1-5|TRBV7-9|NA
CASSLAGTGHSNQPQHF
TGTGCCAGCAGCTTGGCCGGGACAGGGCATAGCAATCAGCCCCAGCATTTT
>NA|TRBJ2-7|TRBV18|NA
CASSPSGTGDYEQYF
TGTGCCAGCTCACCCTCTGGGACGGGGGACTACGAGCAGTACTTC
>NA|TRBJ2-6|TRBV7-2|NA
CASSLGGAGANVLTF
TGTGCCAGCAGCTTAGGCGGGGCTGGGGCCAACGTCCTGACTTTC
>NA|TRBJ2-3|TRBV12-3/TRBV12-4|NA
CASSLVSDTQYF
TGTGCCAGCAGTTTAGTTTCGGATACGCAGTATTTT
>NA|TRBJ2-7|TRBV2|NA
CASSDFRGAKYEQYF
NA
>TRBD2|TRBJ2-7|TRBV9|NA
CASSGPPEGGHVYF
TGTGCCAGCAGCGGCCCACCGGAGGGAGGGCATGTGTACTTC
>TRBD2|TRBJ2-3|TRBV2|NA
CASSELAGGSTDTQYF
TGTGCCAGCAGTGAGTTAGCGGGGGGAAGCACAGATACGCAGTATTTT
>NA|TRBJ2-2|TRBV7-9|few
CASSHSLNTGELFF
TGTGCCAGCAGCCACTCCCTTAACACCGGGGAGCTGTTTTTT
>TRBD1|TRBJ1-4|TRBV12-5|NA
CASGLHRGGKLFF
TGTGCTAGTGGTTTGCACAGGGGTGGAAAACTGTTTTTT
>NA|TRBJ2-7|TRBV7-2|NA
CASSQWGGPYEQYF
TGTGCCAGCAGCCAGTGGGGGGGCCCCTACGAGCAGTACTTC
>NA|TRBJ2-5|TRBV21-1|NA
CASSKVGTGNQETQYF
NA
>NA|TRBJ2-3|TRBV2|NA
CARGGAVADTQYF
TGTGCCAGAGGAGGGGCGGTCGCAGATACGCAGTATTTT
>NA|TRBJ2-5|TRBV6-5|NA
CASSSPGAETQYF
TGTGCCTCCTCCTCCCCCGGAGCGGAGACCCAGTACTTC
>TRBD1|TRBJ2-3|TRBV9|NA
CASSDNQGVGTDTQYF
TGTGCCAGCAGTGATAATCAGGGGGTTGGGACAGATACGCAGTATTTT
>TRBD2|TRBJ2-1|TRBV9|NA
CASSVEPAGGLNEQFF
TGTGCCAGCAGCGTAGAACCAGCGGGGGGACTCAATGAGCAGTTCTTC
>TRBD1|TRBJ1-1|TRBV9|NA
CASSVATGAPMNTEAFF
TGTGCCAGCAGCGTAGCTACAGGGGCCCCAATGAACACTGAAGCTTTCTTT
>NA|TRBJ1-5|TRBV30|NA
CAWSVRLRPGQPQHF
TGTGCCTGGAGTGTACGTCTCCGACCAGGACAGCCCCAGCATTTT